The present TCR beta chain was sequenced within a study of blood T cell repertoires in COVID-19. This CDR3 comprises 13 residues. The germline CDR1 and CDR2 sequences are LGHDT and YNNKEL (reference sequence). The V end was cut by 5 bases, the J end by 5 bases, with 13 bases between. Clones were read by immunoSEQ multiplex PCR, and TCRdb kept only the in-frame ones, dropping some. In the table there are around 100,000 clones, roughly 88% of which are singletons. The V gene is TRBV3-1 (or the pseudogene TRBV3-2), the J gene TRBJ2-7, with a possible D match to TRBD1 (6 bases). The specimen sequenced was peripheral blood. The sequence came from a human donor in a cohort sampled during active COVID-19. The CDR3 loop reads CASSARTGHEQYF. The CDR3 DNA sequence: TGTGCCAGCAGCGCCCGAACAGGGCACGAGCAGTACTTC.